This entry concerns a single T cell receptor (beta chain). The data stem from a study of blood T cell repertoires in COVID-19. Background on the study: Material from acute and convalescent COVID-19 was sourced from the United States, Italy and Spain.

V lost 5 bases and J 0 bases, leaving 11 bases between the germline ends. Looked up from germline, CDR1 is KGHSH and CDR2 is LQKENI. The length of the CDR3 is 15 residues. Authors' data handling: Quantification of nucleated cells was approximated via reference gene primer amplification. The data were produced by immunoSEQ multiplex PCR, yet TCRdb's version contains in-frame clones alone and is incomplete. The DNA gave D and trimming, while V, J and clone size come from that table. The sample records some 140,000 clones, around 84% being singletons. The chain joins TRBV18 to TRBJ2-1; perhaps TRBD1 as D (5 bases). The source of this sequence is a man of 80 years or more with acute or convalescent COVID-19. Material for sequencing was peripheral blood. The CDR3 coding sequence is TGTGCCAGCTCAACGACAGATAGCTCCTACAATGAGCAGTTCTTC. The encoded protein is CASSTTDSSYNEQFF. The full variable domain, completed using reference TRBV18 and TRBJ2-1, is NAGVMQNPRHLVRRRGQEARLRCSPMKGHSHVYWYRQLPEEGLKFMVYLQKENIIDESGMPKERFSAEFPKEGPSILRIQQVVRGDSAAYFCASSTTDSSYNEQFFGPGTRLTVL.